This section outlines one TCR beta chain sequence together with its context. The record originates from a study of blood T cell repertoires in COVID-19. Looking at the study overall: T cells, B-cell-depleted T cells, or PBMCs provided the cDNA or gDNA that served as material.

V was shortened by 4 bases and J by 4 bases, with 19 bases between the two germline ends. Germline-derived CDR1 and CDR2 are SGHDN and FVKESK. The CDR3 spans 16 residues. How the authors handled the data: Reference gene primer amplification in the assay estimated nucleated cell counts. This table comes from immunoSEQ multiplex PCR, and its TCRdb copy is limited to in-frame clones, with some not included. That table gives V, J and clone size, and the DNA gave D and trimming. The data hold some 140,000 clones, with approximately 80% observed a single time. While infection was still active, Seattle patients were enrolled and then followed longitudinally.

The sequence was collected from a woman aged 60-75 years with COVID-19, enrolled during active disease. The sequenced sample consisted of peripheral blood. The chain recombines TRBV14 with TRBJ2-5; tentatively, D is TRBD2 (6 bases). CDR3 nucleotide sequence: TGTGCCAGCAGCCTTCGCGCCGGGACGCGGGGAGAGACCCAGTACTTC. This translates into CASSLRAGTRGETQYF.